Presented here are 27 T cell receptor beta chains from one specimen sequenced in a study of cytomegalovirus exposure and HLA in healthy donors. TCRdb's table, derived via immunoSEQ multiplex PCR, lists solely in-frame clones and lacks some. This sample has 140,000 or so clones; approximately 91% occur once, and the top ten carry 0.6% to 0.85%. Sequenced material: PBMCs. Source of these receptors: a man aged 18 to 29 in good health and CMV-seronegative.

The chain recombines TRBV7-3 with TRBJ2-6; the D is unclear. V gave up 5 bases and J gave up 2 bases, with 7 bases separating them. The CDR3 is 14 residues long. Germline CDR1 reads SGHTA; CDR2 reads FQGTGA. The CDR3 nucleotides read TGTGCCAGCAGCCCCCGCGCTGGGGCCAACGTCCTGACTTTC. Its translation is CASSPRAGANVLTF.

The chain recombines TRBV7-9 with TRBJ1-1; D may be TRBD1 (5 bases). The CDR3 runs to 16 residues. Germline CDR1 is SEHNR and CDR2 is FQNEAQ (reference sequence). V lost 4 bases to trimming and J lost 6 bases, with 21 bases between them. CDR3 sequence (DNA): TGTGCCAGCAGCTACGGCCGGGCCCCGAGGGACTCTGAAGCTTTCTTT. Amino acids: CASSYGRAPRDSEAFF.

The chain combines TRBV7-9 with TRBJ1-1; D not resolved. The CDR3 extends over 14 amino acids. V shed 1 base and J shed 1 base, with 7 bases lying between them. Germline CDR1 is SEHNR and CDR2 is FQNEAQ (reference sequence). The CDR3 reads CASSLGAGNTEAFF. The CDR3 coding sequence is TGTGCCAGCAGCTTAGGGGCGGGGAACACTGAAGCTTTCTTT.

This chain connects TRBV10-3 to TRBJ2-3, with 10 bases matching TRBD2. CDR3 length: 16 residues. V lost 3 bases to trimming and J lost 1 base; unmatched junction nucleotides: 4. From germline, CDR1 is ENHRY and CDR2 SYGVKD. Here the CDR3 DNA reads TGTGCCATCAGTGAAAAGCTAGCGGGGGGCACAGATACGCAGTATTTT. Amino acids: CAISEKLAGGTDTQYF.

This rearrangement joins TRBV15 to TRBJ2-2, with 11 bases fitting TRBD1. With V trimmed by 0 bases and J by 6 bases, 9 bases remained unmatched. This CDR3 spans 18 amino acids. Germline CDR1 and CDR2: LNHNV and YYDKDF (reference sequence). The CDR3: CATSRDVGTGGNAGELFF. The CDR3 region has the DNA TGTGCCACCAGCAGAGATGTGGGGACAGGGGGTAACGCCGGGGAGCTGTTTTTT.

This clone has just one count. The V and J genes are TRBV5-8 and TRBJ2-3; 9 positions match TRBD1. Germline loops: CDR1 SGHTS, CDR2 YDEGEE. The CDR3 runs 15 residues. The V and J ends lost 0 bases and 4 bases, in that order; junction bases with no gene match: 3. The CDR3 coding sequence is TGTGCCAGCAGCTTGGACCGACAGGGGGCAGATACGCAGTATTTT. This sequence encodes CASSLDRQGADTQYF.

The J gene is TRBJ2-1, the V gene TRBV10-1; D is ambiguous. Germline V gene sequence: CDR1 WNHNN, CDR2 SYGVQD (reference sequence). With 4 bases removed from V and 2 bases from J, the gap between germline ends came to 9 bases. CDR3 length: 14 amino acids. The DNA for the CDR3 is TGCGCCAGCAGTGGTCCTACCCCCTACAATGAGCAGTTCTTC. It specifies CASSGPTPYNEQFF.

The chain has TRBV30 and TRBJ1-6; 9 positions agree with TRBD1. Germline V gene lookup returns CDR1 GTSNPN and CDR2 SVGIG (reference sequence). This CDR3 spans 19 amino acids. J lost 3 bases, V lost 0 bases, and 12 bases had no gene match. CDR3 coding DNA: TGTGCCTGGAGTGTAAGGGGACAGGGATTTGGAGGCTATAATTCACCCCTCCACTTT. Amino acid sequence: CAWSVRGQGFGGYNSPLHF.

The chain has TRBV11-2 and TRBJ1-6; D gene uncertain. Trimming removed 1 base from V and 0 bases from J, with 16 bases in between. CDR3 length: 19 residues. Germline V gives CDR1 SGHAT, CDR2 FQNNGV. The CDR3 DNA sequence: TGTGCCAGCAGCTTAGGACCCCCCACTATAAGCTCCTATAATTCACCCCTCCACTTT. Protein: CASSLGPPTISSYNSPLHF.

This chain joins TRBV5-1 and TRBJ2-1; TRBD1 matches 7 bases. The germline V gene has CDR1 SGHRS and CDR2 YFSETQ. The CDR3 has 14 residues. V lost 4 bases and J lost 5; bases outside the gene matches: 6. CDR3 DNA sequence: TGCGCCAGCAGCCAGGACAGGAGCAACAATGAGCAGTTCTTC. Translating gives CASSQDRSNNEQFF. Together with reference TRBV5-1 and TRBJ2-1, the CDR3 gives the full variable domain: KAGVTQTPRYLIKTRGQQVTLSCSPISGHRSVSWYQQTPGQGLQFLFEYFSETQRNKGNFPGRFSGRQFSNSRSEMNVSTLELGDSALYLCASSQDRSNNEQFFGPGTRLTVL.

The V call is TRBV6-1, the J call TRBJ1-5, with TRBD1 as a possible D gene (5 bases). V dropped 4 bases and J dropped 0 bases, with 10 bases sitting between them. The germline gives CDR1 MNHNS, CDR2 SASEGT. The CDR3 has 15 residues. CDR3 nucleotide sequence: TGTGCCAGCAGTGCCAGGGAATATAGCAATCAGCCCCAGCATTTT. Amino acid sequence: CASSAREYSNQPQHF.

The CDR3 loop is CASSALRTGTEAFF. For the CDR3, the DNA is TGCGCCAGCAGTGCTTTACGGACAGGCACTGAAGCTTTCTTT. J is TRBJ1-1 and V is TRBV10-2; 7 bases fit TRBD1. The germline CDR1 and CDR2 sequences are WSHSY and SAAADI. V lost 4 bases and J lost 4; bases outside the gene matches: 6. The CDR3 consists of 14 residues.

The CDR3 region has the DNA TGCGCCAGCAGCCAAGATAGTTGGGGGGAGCTGTTTTTT. Residues: CASSQDSWGELFF. The J gene is TRBJ2-2, the V gene TRBV4-1; D gene uncertain. Germline assignment: CDR1 MGHRA and CDR2 YSYEKL. V lost 0 bases and J lost 8, with 7 bases in between. The CDR3 totals 13 residues.

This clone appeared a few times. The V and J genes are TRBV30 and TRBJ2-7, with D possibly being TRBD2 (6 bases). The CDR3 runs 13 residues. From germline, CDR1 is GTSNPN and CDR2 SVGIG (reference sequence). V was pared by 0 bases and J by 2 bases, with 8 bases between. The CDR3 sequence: CAWSVGGAYEQYV. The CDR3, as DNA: TGTGCCTGGAGTGTAGGAGGGGCCTACGAGCAGTACGTC.

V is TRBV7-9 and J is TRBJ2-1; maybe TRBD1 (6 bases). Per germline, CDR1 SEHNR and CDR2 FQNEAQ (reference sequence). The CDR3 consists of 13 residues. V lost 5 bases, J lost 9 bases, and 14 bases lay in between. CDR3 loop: CASSPLGGGEQFF. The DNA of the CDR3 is TGTGCCAGCAGCCCACTAGGGGGTGGTGAGCAGTTCTTC. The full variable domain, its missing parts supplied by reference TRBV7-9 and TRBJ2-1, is DTGVSQNPRHKITKRGQNVTFRCDPISEHNRLYWYRQTLGQGPEFLTYFQNEAQLEKSRLLSDRFSAERPKGSFSTLEIQRTEQGDSAMYLCASSPLGGGEQFFGPGTRLTVL.

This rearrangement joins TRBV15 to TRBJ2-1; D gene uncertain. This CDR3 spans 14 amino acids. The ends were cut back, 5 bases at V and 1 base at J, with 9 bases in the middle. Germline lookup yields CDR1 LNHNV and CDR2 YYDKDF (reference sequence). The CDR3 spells CATSGGDSYNEQFF. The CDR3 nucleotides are TGTGCCACCAGCGGCGGCGATTCCTACAATGAGCAGTTCTTC.

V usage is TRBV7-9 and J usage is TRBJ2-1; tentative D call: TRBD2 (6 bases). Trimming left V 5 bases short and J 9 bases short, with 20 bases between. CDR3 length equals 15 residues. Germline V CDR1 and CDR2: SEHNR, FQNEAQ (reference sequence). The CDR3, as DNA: TGTGCCAGCAGCCCGGGAGCTAGCGAAGGGCTTGAGCAGTTCTTC. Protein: CASSPGASEGLEQFF.

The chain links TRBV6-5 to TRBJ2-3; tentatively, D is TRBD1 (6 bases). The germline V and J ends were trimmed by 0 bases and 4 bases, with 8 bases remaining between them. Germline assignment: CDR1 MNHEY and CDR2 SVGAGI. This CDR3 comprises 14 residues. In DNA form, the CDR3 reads TGTGCCAGCAGTTACTCGGGGGCCCCAGATACGCAGTATTTT. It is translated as CASSYSGAPDTQYF.

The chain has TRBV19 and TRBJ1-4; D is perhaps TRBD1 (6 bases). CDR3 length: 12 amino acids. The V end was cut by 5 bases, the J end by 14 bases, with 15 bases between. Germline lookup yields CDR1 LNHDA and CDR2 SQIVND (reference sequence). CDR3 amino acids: CASSAGEGGLFF. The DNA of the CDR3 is TGTGCCAGTAGTGCAGGGGAAGGTGGGCTGTTTTTT.

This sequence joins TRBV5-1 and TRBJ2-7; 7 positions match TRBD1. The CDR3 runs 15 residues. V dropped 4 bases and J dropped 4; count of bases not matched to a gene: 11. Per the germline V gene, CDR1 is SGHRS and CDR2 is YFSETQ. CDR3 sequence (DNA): TGCGCCAGCAGCATGCTCGGGACAGTTGTTTACGAGCAGTACTTC. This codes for CASSMLGTVVYEQYF.

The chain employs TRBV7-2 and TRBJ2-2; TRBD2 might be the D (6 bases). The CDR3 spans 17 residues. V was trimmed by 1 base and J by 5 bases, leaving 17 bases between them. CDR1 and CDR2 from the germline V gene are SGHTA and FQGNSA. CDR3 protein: CASSLVDVWRGTGELFF. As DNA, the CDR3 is TGTGCCAGCAGCTTAGTAGATGTGTGGCGGGGTACCGGGGAGCTGTTTTTT.

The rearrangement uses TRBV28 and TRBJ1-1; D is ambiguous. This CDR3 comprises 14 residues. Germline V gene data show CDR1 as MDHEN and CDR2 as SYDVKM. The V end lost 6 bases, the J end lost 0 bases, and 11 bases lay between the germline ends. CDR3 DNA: TGTGCCAGCAGACCCGACTGGATGAACACTGAAGCTTTCTTT. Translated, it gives CASRPDWMNTEAFF.

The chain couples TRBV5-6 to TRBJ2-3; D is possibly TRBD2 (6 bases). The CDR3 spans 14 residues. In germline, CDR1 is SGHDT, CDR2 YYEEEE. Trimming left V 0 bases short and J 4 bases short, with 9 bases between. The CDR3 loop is CASSLAGGADTQYF. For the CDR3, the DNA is TGTGCCAGCAGCTTGGCCGGGGGTGCAGATACGCAGTATTTT.

The CDR3 region is CAWAPPRDNQPQHF. The CDR3 nucleotides read TGTGCCTGGGCACCGCCCAGGGACAATCAGCCCCAGCATTTT. The chain uses TRBV30 and TRBJ1-5; D may be TRBD1 (5 bases). The germline V gene encodes CDR1 GTSNPN and CDR2 SVGIG (reference sequence). This CDR3 contains 14 residues. Trimming shortened V by 5 bases and J by 3 bases, and 14 bases separated the two germline ends.

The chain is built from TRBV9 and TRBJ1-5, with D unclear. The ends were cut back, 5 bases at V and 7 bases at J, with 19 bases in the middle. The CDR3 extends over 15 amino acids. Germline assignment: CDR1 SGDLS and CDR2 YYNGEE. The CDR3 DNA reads TGTGCCAGCAGTATAAGCGGGGATAGGATACAGCCCCAGCATTTT. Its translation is CASSISGDRIQPQHF.

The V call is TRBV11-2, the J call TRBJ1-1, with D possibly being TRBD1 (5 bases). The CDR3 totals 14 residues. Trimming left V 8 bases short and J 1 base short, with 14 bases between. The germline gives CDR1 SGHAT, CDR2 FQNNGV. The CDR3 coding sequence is TGTGCCAGCCGCACCGCGGGGCAGAACACTGAAGCTTTCTTT. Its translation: CASRTAGQNTEAFF.

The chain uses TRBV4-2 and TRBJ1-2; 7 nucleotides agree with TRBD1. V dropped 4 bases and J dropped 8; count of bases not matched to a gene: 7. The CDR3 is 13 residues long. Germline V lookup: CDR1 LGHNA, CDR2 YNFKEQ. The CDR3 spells CASSRTGVTGYTF. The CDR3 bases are TGTGCCAGCAGCCGAACAGGGGTGACGGGCTACACCTTC.